The sequence of this T cell receptor beta chain was determined in a study of T cell responses to AZD1222 COVID-19 vaccine. This clone was detected a few times. Assay used: immunoSEQ multiplex PCR; TCRdb lists only in-frame clones, some missing. The sample yields about 180,000 clones, over 90% seen once. This CDR3 region has 16 residues. Germline trimming cut 7 bases from V and 2 bases from J; bases unmatched to any gene: 12. Germline loops: CDR1 SNHLY, CDR2 FYNNEI. The chain links TRBV2 to TRBJ2-3; 7 bases fit TRBD2. This clonotype originated in an adult who received the AZD1222 COVID-19 vaccine. This material consisted of peripheral blood, taken 28 days after the second AZD1222 dose. CDR3 nucleotides: TGTGCCAGCACTGCGACTAGCTTTGTACCCACAGATACGCAGTATTTT. Its protein is CASTATSFVPTDTQYF.